The 8 T cell receptor beta chains presented below share a single source sample, sequenced in a study of early T cells in non-severe SARS-CoV-2 infection. TCRdb reprocessed the 5' RACE reads via MiXCR and lists one record per CDR3 protein. This sample yields under 70,000 distinct CDR3 sequences, of which around 10% are seen a single time; 3.5% to 4% belongs to the top ten. Sequenced: whole blood. Receptor source: an adult who was a healthcare worker with PCR-confirmed SARS-CoV-2 infection or an uninfected control (not recorded which).

This clonotype was detected ten times or more. V gene TRBV2 combines with J gene TRBJ2-1; D gene uncertain. The V and J ends lost 5 bases and 10 bases respectively, with 9 bases between them. From germline, CDR1 is SNHLY and CDR2 FYNNEI. This CDR3 has 11 residues. CDR3 coding DNA: TGTGCCAGCAGTAACCCTGTAGAGCAGTTCTTC. Translation gives CASSNPVEQFF.

The J gene is TRBJ2-3, the V gene TRBV3-1; D tentatively fits TRBD1 or TRBD2 (6 bases each). This CDR3 is 15 amino acids long. Per the germline V gene, CDR1 is LGHDT and CDR2 is YNNKEL (reference sequence). Trimming pared 3 bases from V and 10 bases from J, leaving 20 bases between. CDR3 DNA: TGTGCCAGCAGCCACCCCGTGGGGGGCGGTGGTCCGCAGTATTTT. The encoded protein is CASSHPVGGGGPQYF.

This clonotype was observed a few times. This rearrangement joins TRBV2 to TRBJ2-1; D tentatively fits TRBD1 or TRBD2 (5 bases each). In germline, CDR1 is SNHLY, CDR2 FYNNEI. V lost 6 bases and J 5 bases, leaving 17 bases between the germline ends. The CDR3 runs to 15 residues. The CDR3 region has the DNA TGTGCCAGCAGAGGGGCTCCGGGACCTAACAATGAGCAGTTCTTC. Protein: CASRGAPGPNNEQFF.

This clonotype was seen many times. This sequence joins TRBV11-1 and TRBJ2-3; D gene unclear. Trimming left V 5 bases short and J 2 bases short, with 8 bases between. The CDR3 totals 13 residues. Looked up from germline, CDR1 is SGHAT and CDR2 is FQDESV (reference sequence). The CDR3 is CASSLPITDTQYF. DNA for the CDR3: TGTGCCAGCAGCCTACCTATCACAGATACGCAGTATTTT.

This chain links TRBV28 with TRBJ1-3; D is uncertain. Trimming removed 9 bases at V and 4 bases at J, with 10 bases between. The CDR3 is 12 amino acids. Looked up from germline, CDR1 is MDHEN and CDR2 is SYDVKM. The CDR3 here is CASENNGNTIYF. Here the CDR3 DNA reads TGTGCCAGTGAAAACAACGGAAACACCATATATTTT.

This clonotype was seen a few times. The chain employs TRBV18 and TRBJ2-3; unclear D gene. CDR3 length equals 12 residues. V was cut by 4 bases and J by 2 bases, with 4 bases left in between. Per the germline V gene, CDR1 is KGHSH and CDR2 is LQKENI. The CDR3 protein is CASSQYTDTQYF. For the CDR3, the DNA is TGTGCCAGCTCACAATACACAGATACGCAGTATTTT.

This clonotype was seen many times. The chain recombines TRBV7-8 with TRBJ1-5; 7 nucleotides align to TRBD1. Trimming took 7 bases from V and 9 from J; bases not matched to a gene: 12. The CDR3 length is 14 residues. Germline assignment: CDR1 SGHVS and CDR2 FQNEAQ. CDR3 amino acids: CASTQGRQGRPQHF. In DNA form, the CDR3 reads TGTGCCAGCACCCAGGGAAGACAGGGAAGGCCCCAGCATTTT. The variable domain in full, with the rest retrieved from reference TRBV7-8 and TRBJ1-5, is GAGVSQSPRYKVAKRGQDVALRCDPISGHVSLFWYQQALGQGPEFLTYFQNEAQLDKSGLPSDRFFAERPEGSVSTLKIQRTQQEDSAVYLCASTQGRQGRPQHFGDGTRLSIL.

This clonotype was seen repeatedly, ten times or more. This chain joins TRBV5-1 and TRBJ2-7, with D uncertain. CDR1 is SGHRS and CDR2 is YFSETQ in the germline V gene. V was trimmed by 0 bases and J by 3 bases, leaving 4 bases between them. CDR3 length equals 12 residues. In DNA, the CDR3 is TGCGCCAGCAGCTTGGAAGACTACGAGCAGTACTTC. Translation: CASSLEDYEQYF.